This passage covers 28 T cell receptor beta chains from one sample sequenced in a study of blood T cell repertoires in COVID-19. Generated by immunoSEQ multiplex PCR, the TCRdb table keeps only in-frame clones and is missing some. The repertoire consists of a few hundred thousand clones, with more than 80% occurring once and the leading ten covering about 1%. The specimen was PBMCs or T cells enriched from blood (not recorded which). The receptor source for this set is a man between 18 and 35 years old who had recovered from COVID-19.

This clone has more than one count but fewer than ten. This chain uses TRBV2 with TRBJ1-6; 9 bases fit TRBD1. CDR1 is SNHLY and CDR2 is FYNNEI in the germline V gene. The CDR3 runs to 17 residues. V dropped 6 bases and J dropped 6; count of bases not matched to a gene: 12. This CDR3 is CASRPVGQGRSNSPLHF. CDR3 DNA sequence: TGTGCCAGCAGGCCAGTGGGACAGGGCAGAAGTAATTCACCCCTCCACTTT. Combining the CDR3 with reference TRBV2 and TRBJ1-6 gives the whole variable domain EPEVTQTPSHQVTQMGQEVILRCVPISNHLYFYWYRQILGQKVEFLVSFYNNEISEKSEIFDDQFSVERPDGSNFTLKIRSTKLEDSAMYFCASRPVGQGRSNSPLHFGNGTRLTVT.

The J gene is TRBJ2-6, the V gene TRBV7-6, with D maybe TRBD1 (6 bases). The germline V gene encodes CDR1 SGHVS and CDR2 FNYEAQ. V lost 5 bases and J lost 0, with 8 bases in between. CDR3 length: 15 residues. The CDR3 protein is CASSLTGSGANVLTF. The CDR3 region has the DNA TGTGCCAGCAGCCTGACAGGCTCTGGGGCCAACGTCCTGACTTTC. Full variable domain (missing parts from reference TRBV7-6 and TRBJ2-6): GAGVSQSPRYKVTKRGQDVALRCDPISGHVSLYWYRQALGQGPEFLTYFNYEAQQDKSGLPNDRFSAERPEGSISTLTIQRTEQRDSAMYRCASSLTGSGANVLTFGAGSRLTVL.

J is TRBJ2-1 and V is TRBV5-1; the match to TRBD2 covers 12 bases. Trimming took 4 bases from V and 2 from J; bases not matched to a gene: 7. This CDR3 contains 17 residues. Germline CDR1 reads SGHRS; CDR2 reads YFSETQ. CDR3 loop: CASSPGSSGRAYNEQFF. CDR3 bases: TGCGCCAGCAGCCCCGGATCTAGCGGGAGGGCCTACAATGAGCAGTTCTTC. Drawing the rest from reference TRBV5-1 and TRBJ2-1, the complete variable domain is KAGVTQTPRYLIKTRGQQVTLSCSPISGHRSVSWYQQTPGQGLQFLFEYFSETQRNKGNFPGRFSGRQFSNSRSEMNVSTLELGDSALYLCASSPGSSGRAYNEQFFGPGTRLTVL.

The chain links TRBV19 to TRBJ1-5; D is perhaps TRBD1 (6 bases). Per the germline V gene, CDR1 is LNHDA and CDR2 is SQIVND (reference sequence). The CDR3 contains 14 residues. V was pared by 3 bases and J by 7 bases, with 13 bases between. CDR3 residues: CASSISQGQQPQHF. As DNA, the CDR3 is TGTGCCAGTAGTATCAGTCAGGGGCAGCAGCCCCAGCATTTT.

This chain connects TRBV3-1 (or the pseudogene TRBV3-2) to TRBJ2-1; 12 bases align to TRBD2. Germline loops: CDR1 LGHDT, CDR2 YNNKEL (reference sequence). The CDR3 is made up of 17 amino acids. J gave up 5 bases and V 1 base, and 6 bases lay outside the gene matches. The CDR3 loop reads CASSQGGLAGGHNEQFF. CDR3 sequence (DNA): TGTGCCAGCAGCCAAGGGGGGCTAGCGGGAGGGCACAATGAGCAGTTCTTC.

The V call is TRBV5-1, the J call TRBJ1-1; possible D gene TRBD1, 6 bases. Trimming took off 7 bases at V and 3 bases at J, with 19 bases between the two ends. CDR1 and CDR2 from the germline V gene are SGHRS and YFSETQ. There are 15 residues in the CDR3. The CDR3 is CASSKGGAPDTEAFF. The CDR3 region has the DNA TGCGCCAGCTCTAAAGGGGGGGCGCCGGACACTGAAGCTTTCTTT.

The chain carries TRBV11-3 and TRBJ2-6; 10 bases align to TRBD1. This CDR3 is built from 17 residues. V shed 5 bases, J shed 2 bases, and the junction held 6 bases outside the gene matches. Germline-derived CDR1 and CDR2 are SGHNT and YENEEA. This CDR3 is CASSPGTGETGANVLTF. CDR3 nucleotides: TGTGCCAGCAGCCCCGGGACAGGGGAAACTGGGGCCAACGTCCTGACTTTC.

CDR3 DNA sequence: TGTGCCAGCAGTCGGAGGGTCGGGGAGACCCAGTACTTC. This translates into CASSRRVGETQYF. The chain has TRBV11-3 and TRBJ2-5, with D maybe TRBD2 (6 bases). The germline V gene has CDR1 SGHNT and CDR2 YENEEA. The CDR3 has 13 amino acids. The V end was cut by 6 bases, the J end by 5 bases, with 13 bases between.

This sequence joins TRBV5-1 and TRBJ2-5; maybe TRBD1 (5 bases). Trimming took 0 bases from V and 1 from J, leaving 7 bases between them. Germline V lookup: CDR1 SGHRS, CDR2 YFSETQ. This CDR3 comprises 14 residues. This CDR3 reads CASSLGQLQETQYF. The DNA of the CDR3 is TGCGCCAGCAGCTTGGGACAGCTCCAAGAGACCCAGTACTTC.

The chain combines TRBV18 with TRBJ2-3, with 7 bases that match TRBD2. V shed 2 bases, J shed 6 bases, and the junction held 5 bases outside the gene matches. The germline CDR1 and CDR2 sequences are KGHSH and LQKENI. This CDR3 has 14 residues. In DNA, the CDR3 is TGTGCCAGCTCACCAGGGAGGGAGCGGGATACGCAGTATTTT. Translated, it gives CASSPGRERDTQYF.

The genes are TRBV5-6 and TRBJ2-3, with D perhaps matching TRBD2 (5 bases). This CDR3 has 15 amino acids. Trimming stripped 3 bases from V and 9 bases from J, with 20 bases between. CDR1 is SGHDT, CDR2 YYEEEE, per germline. CDR3 in amino acids: CASSSSGIPLGTQYF. CDR3 sequence (DNA): TGTGCCAGCAGCTCCTCCGGGATCCCCCTCGGGACGCAGTATTTT.

The chain uses TRBV7-9 and TRBJ2-3; 8 bases match TRBD1. The junction had 8 bases not matched to a gene; V was cut back by 7 bases and J by 5 bases. Germline lookup yields CDR1 SEHNR and CDR2 FQNEAQ (reference sequence). The CDR3 covers 14 residues. The CDR3 DNA is TGTGCCAGCACATCGACAGGGGCGGTAGATACGCAGTATTTT. Its translation: CASTSTGAVDTQYF.

The chain recombines TRBV2 with TRBJ1-5; D call uncertain. CDR1 and CDR2 from the germline V gene are SNHLY and FYNNEI. This CDR3 is built from 14 residues. V lost 1 base and J lost 7, with 11 bases in between. The DNA of the CDR3 is TGTGCCAGCAGTGAAGACAGCCCTTCACAGCCCCAGCATTTT. It is translated as CASSEDSPSQPQHF.

This clone has just one count. The rearrangement links TRBV27 to TRBJ1-6; TRBD1 matches 10 bases. V was clipped by 7 bases and J by 9 bases; unmatched bases: 9. The CDR3 loop spans 15 amino acids. The germline V gene has CDR1 MNHEY and CDR2 SMNVEV (reference sequence). The CDR3 nucleotides are TGTGCCAGCACCCTGACAGGGGGCATTGTTTCACCCCTCCACTTT. Translation: CASTLTGGIVSPLHF.

In nucleotides, the CDR3 is TGTGCCAGTAGTACAGTTGAAGCTAACTATGGCTACACCTTC. Its translation is CASSTVEANYGYTF. The chain combines TRBV19 with TRBJ1-2, with D unclear. The germline V gene has CDR1 LNHDA and CDR2 SQIVND (reference sequence). Between the trimmed V and J ends, which lost 4 bases and 0 bases, there was a span of 9 bases. The CDR3 length is 14 residues. The complete variable domain, with remaining parts taken from reference TRBV19 and TRBJ1-2, reads DGGITQSPKYLFRKEGQNVTLSCEQNLNHDAMYWYRQDPGQGLRLIYYSQIVNDFQKGDIAEGYSVSREKKESFPLTVTSAQKNPTAFYLCASSTVEANYGYTFGSGTRLTVV.

The rearrangement links TRBV6-5 to TRBJ1-2; D unresolved. From germline, CDR1 is MNHEY and CDR2 SVGAGI. The ends were cut back, 5 bases at V and 4 bases at J, with 17 bases in the middle. This CDR3 comprises 15 residues. The CDR3: CASSKRTEVLYGYTF. CDR3 DNA: TGTGCCAGCAGTAAAAGGACGGAGGTCCTCTATGGCTACACCTTC.

The V gene is TRBV4-2, the J gene TRBJ2-2, with 8 bases matching TRBD2. With 0 bases clipped from V and 1 base from J, the junction kept 4 bases outside the gene matches. CDR1 and CDR2 from the germline V gene are LGHNA and YNFKEQ. This CDR3 spans 17 amino acids. The CDR3 region has the DNA TGTGCCAGCAGCCAAGAACAGCTAGCGGGGAACACCGGGGAGCTGTTTTTT. This encodes CASSQEQLAGNTGELFF.

This clone turned up a few times. This chain uses TRBV5-4 with TRBJ1-1; 9 bases line up with TRBD1. V was pared by 6 bases and J by 4 bases, with 13 bases of the junction left unmatched. CDR1 and CDR2 from the germline V gene are SGHNT and YYREEE (reference sequence). This CDR3 has 16 amino acids. The CDR3: CASMPGQGPLGTEAFF. The CDR3, as DNA: TGTGCCAGCATGCCGGGACAGGGACCTTTGGGCACTGAAGCTTTCTTT.

The CDR3 nucleotides are TGTGCCAGCAGCTTAACGAGACTAGCGGGAGCTTTGTATGAGCAGTTCTTC. It specifies CASSLTRLAGALYEQFF. This chain links TRBV7-8 with TRBJ2-1; 12 nucleotides align to TRBD2. The CDR3 totals 17 residues. Germline V CDR1 and CDR2: SGHVS, FQNEAQ. Trimming at V came to 2 bases and at J to 8 bases, leaving 10 bases not matched to a gene.

The rearrangement joins TRBV11-3 to TRBJ2-2, with 12 bases lining up with TRBD2. Germline values: CDR1 SGHNT, CDR2 YENEEA. The ends lost 5 bases at V and 6 bases at J; junction bases unmatched: 7. The CDR3 is 16 amino acids. The CDR3 DNA sequence: TGTGCCAGCAGCGGTACTGGGACTAGCGGGTCCGGGGAGCTGTTTTTT. Protein: CASSGTGTSGSGELFF.

This chain joins TRBV28 and TRBJ2-7; 14 positions match TRBD2. The CDR3 covers 15 residues. From germline, CDR1 is MDHEN and CDR2 SYDVKM. Trimming at V came to 6 bases and at J to 3 bases, leaving 4 bases not matched to a gene. The DNA for the CDR3 is TGTGCCAGCAGCCACGGGACTAGCGGGAGCTACGAGCAGTACTTC. Residues: CASSHGTSGSYEQYF. The variable domain in full, completed from reference TRBV28 and TRBJ2-7, reads DVKVTQSSRYLVKRTGEKVFLECVQDMDHENMFWYRQDPGLGLRLIYFSYDVKMKEKGDIPEGYSVSREKKERFSLILESASTNQTSMYLCASSHGTSGSYEQYFGPGTRLTVT.

This clone was seen just once. V usage is TRBV6-5 and J usage is TRBJ2-7, with 7 bases lining up with TRBD1. Germline-derived CDR1 and CDR2 are MNHEY and SVGAGI. Trimming cost V 10 bases and J 5 bases; bases outside gene matches: 8. CDR3 size: 12 residues. CDR3 residues: CATRQGVHEQYF. Here the CDR3 DNA reads TGTGCCACCCGACAGGGCGTCCACGAGCAGTACTTC.

The rearrangement links TRBV12-3 or TRBV12-4 to TRBJ1-4; 7 positions agree with TRBD1. Germline trimming cut 5 bases from V and 9 bases from J; bases unmatched to any gene: 6. The CDR3 runs 13 residues. The CDR3 DNA reads as TGTGCCAGCAGTACCGGGACAGTAAAAAAACTGTTTTTT. Translated: CASSTGTVKKLFF.

The chain has TRBV19 and TRBJ1-6, with 8 bases that match TRBD1. J lost 5 bases, V lost 5 bases, and 2 bases had no gene match. This CDR3 is 14 amino acids long. Germline CDR1 LNHDA, CDR2 SQIVND (reference sequence). The CDR3: CASSLDRDNSPLHF. The DNA of the CDR3 is TGTGCCAGTAGTTTGGACAGGGATAATTCACCCCTCCACTTT.

The CDR3 DNA follows: TGTGCCAGCTCACCCGGGGCAGGGGAAAGCTCCTACGAGCAGTACTTC. This codes for CASSPGAGESSYEQYF. The gene calls are TRBV18 and TRBJ2-7, with D perhaps TRBD1 (6 bases). CDR1 and CDR2 from the germline V gene are KGHSH and LQKENI. Trimming removed 3 bases from V and 0 bases from J, with 15 bases in between. The CDR3 runs to 16 residues.

Comments on this clone: The sample contains more than one DNA sequence encoding this CDR3. The rearrangement joins TRBV18 to TRBJ1-1; D is uncertain. Per germline, CDR1 KGHSH and CDR2 LQKENI. The length of the CDR3 is 14 residues. The V end was cut by 0 bases, the J end by 1 base, with 6 bases between. The CDR3 loop is CASSPPGGNTEAFF. The CDR3 bases are TGTGCCAGCTCACCACCAGGCGGGAACACTGAAGCTTTCTTT.

This chain joins TRBV9 and TRBJ2-1, with 7 bases fitting TRBD1. Trimming at V came to 3 bases and at J to 4 bases, leaving 7 bases not matched to a gene. In germline, CDR1 is SGDLS, CDR2 YYNGEE. CDR3 size: 15 residues. The chain's CDR3 is CASSALGGRYNEQFF. CDR3 DNA sequence: TGTGCCAGCAGCGCCCTAGGGGGCAGGTACAATGAGCAGTTCTTC. The full variable domain, completed using reference TRBV9 and TRBJ2-1, is DSGVTQTPKHLITATGQRVTLRCSPRSGDLSVYWYQQSLDQGLQFLIQYYNGEERAKGNILERFSAQQFPDLHSELNLSSLELGDSALYFCASSALGGRYNEQFFGPGTRLTVL.

The chain links TRBV30 to TRBJ1-6; 7 bases line up with TRBD1. The germline gives CDR1 GTSNPN, CDR2 SVGIG (reference sequence). Trimming cost V 2 bases and J 9 bases; bases outside gene matches: 10. This CDR3 is 15 amino acids long. The chain's CDR3 is CAWSPTGVGVSPLHF. The CDR3 DNA reads as TGTGCCTGGAGTCCAACAGGGGTTGGCGTTTCACCCCTCCACTTT.